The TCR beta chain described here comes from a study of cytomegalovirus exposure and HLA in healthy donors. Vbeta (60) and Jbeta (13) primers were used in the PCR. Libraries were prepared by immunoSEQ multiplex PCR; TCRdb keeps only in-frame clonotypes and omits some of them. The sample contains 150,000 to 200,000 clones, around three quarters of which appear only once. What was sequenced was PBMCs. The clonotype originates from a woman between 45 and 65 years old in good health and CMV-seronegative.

The CDR3 protein is CASSLRGSMTSGVYNEQFF. The CDR3, as DNA: TGTGCCAGCAGCTTAAGAGGCTCAATGACTAGCGGGGTTTACAATGAGCAGTTCTTC. The chain carries TRBV7-2 and TRBJ2-1; 11 nucleotides agree with TRBD2. This CDR3 spans 19 amino acids. Germline trimming cut 2 bases from V and 4 bases from J; bases unmatched to any gene: 13. Germline loops: CDR1 SGHTA, CDR2 FQGNSA.